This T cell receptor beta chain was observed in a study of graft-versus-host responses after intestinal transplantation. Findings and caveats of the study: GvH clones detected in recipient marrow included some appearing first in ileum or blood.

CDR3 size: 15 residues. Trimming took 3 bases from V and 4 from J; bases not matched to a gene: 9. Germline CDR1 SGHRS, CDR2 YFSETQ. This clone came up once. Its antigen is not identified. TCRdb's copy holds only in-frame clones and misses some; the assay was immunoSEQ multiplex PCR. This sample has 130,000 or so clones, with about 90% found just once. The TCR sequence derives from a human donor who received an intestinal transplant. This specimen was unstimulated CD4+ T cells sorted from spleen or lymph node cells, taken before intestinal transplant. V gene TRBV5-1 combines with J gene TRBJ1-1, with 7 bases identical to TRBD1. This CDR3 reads CASSSDREDATEAFF. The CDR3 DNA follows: TGCGCCAGCAGCTCCGACAGGGAGGATGCCACTGAAGCTTTCTTT.